Following are 22 T cell receptor beta chains from one sample sequenced in a study of monozygotic twins with inflammatory bowel disease. TCRdb re-called the 5' RACE reads and shows each CDR3 protein once, DNA omitted. The repertoire shows around 450,000 distinct CDR3 sequences; the top ten hold about 2.3%. Sequenced input: blood. The receptors were gathered from a human donor with ulcerative colitis or Crohn's disease, or a healthy co-twin of an affected twin (not recorded which).

V and J are TRBV6-5 and TRBJ1-5. This CDR3 contains 12 residues. From germline, CDR1 is MNHEY and CDR2 SVGAGI. The CDR3 reads CASSDRVSPQHF.

The chain couples TRBV3-1 to TRBJ1-4; TCRdb picks TRBD1, but there is no DNA to check that call. The CDR3 spans 15 residues. The germline V gene has CDR1 LGHDT and CDR2 YNNKEL (reference sequence). CDR3 in amino acids: CASSTHRGPNEKLFF.

The gene calls are TRBV18 and TRBJ2-2; TCRdb outputs TRBD1, but without DNA this stays unchecked. This CDR3 is built from 16 residues. Germline lookup yields CDR1 KGHSH and CDR2 LQKENI. The CDR3 sequence is CASSPNGTPNTGELFF.

The chain joins TRBV11-2 to TRBJ2-2. CDR1 and CDR2 (germline): SGHAT, FQNNGV. The CDR3 sequence is 15 residues long. The CDR3 protein is CASSLDHRDSGELFF.

The V call is TRBV7-9, the J call TRBJ1-2; the TRBD1 assignment by TCRdb is unverifiable without DNA. The length of the CDR3 is 12 residues. CDR1 and CDR2 from the germline V gene are SEHNR and FQNEAQ (reference sequence). The CDR3 here is CASSDSGYGYTF.

J is TRBJ2-7 and V is TRBV7-8. This CDR3 spans 15 amino acids. Germline values: CDR1 SGHVS, CDR2 FQNEAQ. The CDR3 spells CASSLLFIGSYEQYF.

J is TRBJ1-1 and V is TRBV7-2; as DNA is missing, the TRBD1 call by TCRdb cannot be tested. CDR3 size: 15 residues. The germline gives CDR1 SGHTA, CDR2 FQGNSA. CDR3 residues: CASSLYRERSTEAFF.

The chain's CDR3 is CASSIVAISYEQYF. This rearrangement joins TRBV5-5 to TRBJ2-7. The CDR3 is 14 amino acids. Germline V CDR1 and CDR2: SGHKS, YYEKEE (reference sequence).

The chain uses TRBV20-1 and TRBJ2-1. This CDR3 contains 12 residues. Germline V lookup: CDR1 DFQATT, CDR2 SNEGSKA (reference sequence). This CDR3 reads CSARDSYNEQFF.

The chain couples TRBV7-2 to TRBJ2-3; TCRdb picks TRBD1, but there is no DNA to check that call. The CDR3 is 14 amino acids. Germline loops: CDR1 SGHTA, CDR2 FQGNSA. CDR3 protein: CASSSTRPPDTQYF.

The J gene is TRBJ1-2, the V gene TRBV20-1; TCRdb's D call, TRBD1, is unchecked because there is no DNA. The CDR3 totals 15 residues. The germline gives CDR1 DFQATT, CDR2 SNEGSKA (reference sequence). CDR3 amino acids: CSARAFGQSNYGYTF.

The chain couples TRBV4-1 to TRBJ2-5; there is no DNA to check the TCRdb D call of TRBD1. From germline, CDR1 is MGHRA and CDR2 YSYEKL. The CDR3 covers 12 residues. CDR3 sequence reads: CASSHREETQYF.

The chain couples TRBV5-1 to TRBJ2-3. This CDR3 has 14 amino acids. CDR1 is SGHRS, CDR2 YFSETQ, per germline. The CDR3 loop reads CASSPEWGTDTQYF.

The chain couples TRBV30 to TRBJ2-3; with no DNA, the TCRdb D assignment of TRBD2 cannot be verified. The V gene's germline CDR1 is GTSNPN and CDR2 SVGIG (reference sequence). The CDR3 totals 15 residues. Here the CDR3 reads CAWSVGSEGRGTQYF.

This chain joins TRBV5-1 and TRBJ2-6. CDR3 length: 14 residues. Looked up from germline, CDR1 is SGHRS and CDR2 is YFSETQ. CDR3 amino acids: CASSLVPGANVLTF.

The chain couples TRBV3-1 to TRBJ2-1; as DNA is missing, the TRBD2 call by TCRdb cannot be tested. Germline V gene lookup returns CDR1 LGHDT and CDR2 YNNKEL (reference sequence). The CDR3 loop spans 15 amino acids. CDR3 in amino acids: CASSHTSGHYNEQFF.

This chain connects TRBV19 to TRBJ2-7; the TCRdb call, TRBD1, lacks DNA for checking. Germline loops: CDR1 LNHDA, CDR2 SQIVND (reference sequence). The CDR3 totals 14 residues. The CDR3 is CASSLQGGVYEQYF.

The chain couples TRBV18 to TRBJ2-3; absent DNA, TCRdb's TRBD2 call cannot be checked. The CDR3 length is 16 residues. CDR1 KGHSH and CDR2 LQKENI come from the germline V gene. The CDR3 spells CASSPGLAEVTDTQYF. Complete variable domain (other parts from reference TRBV18 and TRBJ2-3): NAGVMQNPRHLVRRRGQEARLRCSPMKGHSHVYWYRQLPEEGLKFMVYLQKENIIDESGMPKERFSAEFPKEGPSILRIQQVVRGDSAAYFCASSPGLAEVTDTQYFGPGTRLTVL.

This rearrangement joins TRBV18 to TRBJ1-1. This CDR3 region has 15 residues. Germline-derived CDR1 and CDR2 are KGHSH and LQKENI. CDR3 sequence reads: CASSLQGTSNTEAFF.

V gene TRBV7-2 combines with J gene TRBJ2-2; there is no DNA to check the TCRdb D call of TRBD1. This CDR3 region has 16 residues. Germline loops: CDR1 SGHTA, CDR2 FQGNSA. The CDR3: CASSLGTAANTGELFF.

The chain joins TRBV11-2 to TRBJ1-6; the TRBD1 assignment by TCRdb is unverifiable without DNA. This CDR3 spans 15 amino acids. Germline loops: CDR1 SGHAT, CDR2 FQNNGV. The CDR3 reads CASSWKDSNNSPLHF. The full variable domain, with the rest looked up from reference TRBV11-2 and TRBJ1-6, is EAGVAQSPRYKIIEKRQSVAFWCNPISGHATLYWYQQILGQGPKLLIQFQNNGVVDDSQLPKDRFSAERLKGVDSTLKIQPAKLEDSAVYLCASSWKDSNNSPLHFGNGTRLTVT.

The chain joins TRBV24-1 to TRBJ2-1. Germline V CDR1 and CDR2: KGHDR, SFDVKD. The CDR3 totals 14 residues. CDR3 protein: CATSSASAYNEQFF.